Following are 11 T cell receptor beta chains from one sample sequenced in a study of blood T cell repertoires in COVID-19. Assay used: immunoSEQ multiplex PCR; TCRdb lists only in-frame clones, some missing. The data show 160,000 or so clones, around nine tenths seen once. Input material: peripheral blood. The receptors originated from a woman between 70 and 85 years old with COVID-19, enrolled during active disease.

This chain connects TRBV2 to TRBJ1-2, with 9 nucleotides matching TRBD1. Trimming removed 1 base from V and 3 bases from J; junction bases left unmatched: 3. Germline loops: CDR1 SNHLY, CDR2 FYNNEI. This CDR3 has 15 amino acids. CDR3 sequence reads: CASSEGDRVYYGYTF. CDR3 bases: TGTGCCAGCAGTGAAGGGGACAGGGTATACTATGGCTACACCTTC.

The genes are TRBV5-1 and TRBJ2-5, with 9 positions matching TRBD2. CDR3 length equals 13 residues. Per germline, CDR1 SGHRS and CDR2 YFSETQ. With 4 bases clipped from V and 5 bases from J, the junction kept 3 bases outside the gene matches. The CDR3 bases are TGCGCCAGCAGCGACACTAGCGGGGAGACCCAGTACTTC. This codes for CASSDTSGETQYF.

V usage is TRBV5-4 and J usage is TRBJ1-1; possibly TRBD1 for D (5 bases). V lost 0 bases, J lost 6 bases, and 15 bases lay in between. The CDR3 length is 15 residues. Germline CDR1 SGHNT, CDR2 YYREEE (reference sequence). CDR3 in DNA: TGTGCCAGCAGCTTGGATGGGGGGTCGGCTCCTGAAGCTTTCTTT. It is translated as CASSLDGGSAPEAFF.

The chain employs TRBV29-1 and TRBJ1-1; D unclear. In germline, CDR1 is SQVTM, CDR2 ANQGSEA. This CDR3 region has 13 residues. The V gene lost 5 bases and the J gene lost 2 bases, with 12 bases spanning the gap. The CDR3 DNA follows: TGCAGCGTTACCGGGGTTCGAAACACTGAAGCTTTCTTT. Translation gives CSVTGVRNTEAFF. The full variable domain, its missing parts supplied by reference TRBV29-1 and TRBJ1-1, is SAVISQKPSRDICQRGTSLTIQCQVDSQVTMMFWYRQQPGQSLTLIATANQGSEATYESGFVIDKFPISRPNLTFSTLTVSNMSPEDSSIYLCSVTGVRNTEAFFGQGTRLTVV.

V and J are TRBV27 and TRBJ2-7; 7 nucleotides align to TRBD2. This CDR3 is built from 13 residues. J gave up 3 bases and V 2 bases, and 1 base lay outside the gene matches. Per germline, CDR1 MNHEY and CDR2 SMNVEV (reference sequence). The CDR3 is CASSLGGGYEQYF. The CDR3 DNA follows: TGTGCCAGCAGTTTAGGCGGGGGCTACGAGCAGTACTTC.

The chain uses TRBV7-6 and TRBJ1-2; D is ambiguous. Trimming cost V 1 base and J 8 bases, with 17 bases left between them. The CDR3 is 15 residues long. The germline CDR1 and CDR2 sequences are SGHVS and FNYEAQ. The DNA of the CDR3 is TGTGCCAGCAGCTTAGGGGCAAGTGAGGGCGACGGCTACACCTTC. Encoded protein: CASSLGASEGDGYTF.

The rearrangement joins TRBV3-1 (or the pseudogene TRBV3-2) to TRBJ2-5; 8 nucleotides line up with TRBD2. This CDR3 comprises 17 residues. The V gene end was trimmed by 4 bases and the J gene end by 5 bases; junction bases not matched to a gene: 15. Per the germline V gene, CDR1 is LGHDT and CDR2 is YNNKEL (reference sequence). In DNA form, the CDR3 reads TGTGCCAGCAGCCCCGGAGATAGCGGGACGATCCCCGAGACCCAGTACTTC. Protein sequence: CASSPGDSGTIPETQYF.

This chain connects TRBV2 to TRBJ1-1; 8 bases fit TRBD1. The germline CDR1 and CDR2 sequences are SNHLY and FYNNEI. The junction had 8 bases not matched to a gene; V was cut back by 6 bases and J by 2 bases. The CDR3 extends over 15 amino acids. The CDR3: CASRTETGANTEAFF. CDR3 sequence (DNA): TGTGCCAGCAGGACCGAGACAGGGGCTAACACTGAAGCTTTCTTT.

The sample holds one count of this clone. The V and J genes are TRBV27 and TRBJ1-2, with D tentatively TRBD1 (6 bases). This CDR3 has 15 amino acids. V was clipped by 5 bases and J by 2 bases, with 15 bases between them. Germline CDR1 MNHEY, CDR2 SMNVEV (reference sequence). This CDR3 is CASSRGGTRNYGYTF. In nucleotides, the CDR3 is TGTGCCAGCAGTCGGGGGGGGACACGGAACTATGGCTACACCTTC.

DNA for the CDR3: TGTGCCAGCAGCCAATGGGACAGAGACACAGATACGCAGTATTTT. Translated: CASSQWDRDTDTQYF. J is TRBJ2-3 and V is TRBV3-1 (or the pseudogene TRBV3-2), with 7 bases fitting TRBD1. The length of the CDR3 is 15 residues. Germline-derived CDR1 and CDR2 are LGHDT and YNNKEL (reference sequence). J was trimmed by 2 bases and V by 2 bases; bases with no gene match: 4.

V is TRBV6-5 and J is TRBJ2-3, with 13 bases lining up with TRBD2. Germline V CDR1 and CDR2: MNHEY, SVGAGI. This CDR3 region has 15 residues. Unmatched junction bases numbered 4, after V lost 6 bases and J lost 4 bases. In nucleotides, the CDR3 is TGTGCCAGCAGACTAGCGGGGGGGCAGGCAGATACGCAGTATTTT. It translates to CASRLAGGQADTQYF.